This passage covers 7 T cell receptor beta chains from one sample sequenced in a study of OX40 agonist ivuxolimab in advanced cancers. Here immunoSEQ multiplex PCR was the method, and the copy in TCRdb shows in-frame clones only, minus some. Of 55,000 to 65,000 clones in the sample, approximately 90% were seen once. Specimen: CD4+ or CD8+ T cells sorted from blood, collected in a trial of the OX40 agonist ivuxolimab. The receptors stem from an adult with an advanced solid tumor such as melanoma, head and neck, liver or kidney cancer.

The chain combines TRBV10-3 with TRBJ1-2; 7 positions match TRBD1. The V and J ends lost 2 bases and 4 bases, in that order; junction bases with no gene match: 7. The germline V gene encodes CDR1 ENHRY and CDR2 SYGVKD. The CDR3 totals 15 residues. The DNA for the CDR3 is TGTGCCATCAGTGAGACGGACAGGTCATCCTATGGCTACACCTTC. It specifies CAISETDRSSYGYTF.

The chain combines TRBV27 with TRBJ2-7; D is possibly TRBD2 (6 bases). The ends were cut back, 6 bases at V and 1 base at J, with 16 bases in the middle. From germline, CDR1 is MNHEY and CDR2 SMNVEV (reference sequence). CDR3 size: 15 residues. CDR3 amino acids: CASRQTGTASYEQYF. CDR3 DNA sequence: TGTGCCAGCAGGCAGACCGGGACTGCATCCTACGAGCAGTACTTC.

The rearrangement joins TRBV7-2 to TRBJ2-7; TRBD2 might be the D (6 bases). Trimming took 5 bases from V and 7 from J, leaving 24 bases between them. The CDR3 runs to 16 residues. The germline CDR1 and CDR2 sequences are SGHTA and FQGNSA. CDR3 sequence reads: CASSRDFPYPTKEQYF. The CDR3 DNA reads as TGTGCCAGCAGCCGGGACTTCCCATATCCTACGAAGGAGCAGTACTTC. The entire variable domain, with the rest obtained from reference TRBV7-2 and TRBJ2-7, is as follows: GAGVSQSPSNKVTEKGKDVELRCDPISGHTALYWYRQSLGQGLEFLIYFQGNSAPDKSGLPSDRFSAERTGGSVSTLTIQRTQQEDSAVYLCASSRDFPYPTKEQYFGPGTRLTVT.

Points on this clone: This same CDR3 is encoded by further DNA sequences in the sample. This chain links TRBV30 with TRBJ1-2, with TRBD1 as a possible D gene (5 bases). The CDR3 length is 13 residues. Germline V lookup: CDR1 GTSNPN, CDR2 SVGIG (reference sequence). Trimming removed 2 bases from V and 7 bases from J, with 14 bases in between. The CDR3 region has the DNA TGTGCCTGGAGTTGGGGGGGGGTGGGTGGCTACACCTTC. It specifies CAWSWGGVGGYTF. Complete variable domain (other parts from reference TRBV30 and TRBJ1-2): SQTIHQWPATLVQPVGSPLSLECTVEGTSNPNLYWYRQAAGRGLQLLFYSVGIGQISSEVPQNLSASRPQDRQFILSSKKLLLSDSGFYLCAWSWGGVGGYTFGSGTRLTVV.

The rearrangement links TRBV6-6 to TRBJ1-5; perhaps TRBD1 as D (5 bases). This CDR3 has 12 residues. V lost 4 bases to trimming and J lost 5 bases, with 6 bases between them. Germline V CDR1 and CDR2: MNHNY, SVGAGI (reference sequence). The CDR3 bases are TGTGCCAGCAGTTCGGGGGATCAGCCCCAGCATTTT. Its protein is CASSSGDQPQHF.

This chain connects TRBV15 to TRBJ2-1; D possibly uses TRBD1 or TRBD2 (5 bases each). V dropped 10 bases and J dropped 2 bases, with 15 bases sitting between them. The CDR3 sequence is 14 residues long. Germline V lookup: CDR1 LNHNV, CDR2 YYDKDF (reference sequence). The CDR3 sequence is CAITPGTAYNEQFF. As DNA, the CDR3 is TGTGCCATCACCCCGGGGACCGCCTACAATGAGCAGTTCTTC.

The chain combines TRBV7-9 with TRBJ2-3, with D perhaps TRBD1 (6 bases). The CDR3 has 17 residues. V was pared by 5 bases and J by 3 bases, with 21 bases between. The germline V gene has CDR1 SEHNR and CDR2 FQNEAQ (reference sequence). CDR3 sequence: CASSQQLRTVVTDTQYF. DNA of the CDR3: TGTGCCAGCAGCCAACAACTAAGGACAGTGGTGACAGATACGCAGTATTTT.